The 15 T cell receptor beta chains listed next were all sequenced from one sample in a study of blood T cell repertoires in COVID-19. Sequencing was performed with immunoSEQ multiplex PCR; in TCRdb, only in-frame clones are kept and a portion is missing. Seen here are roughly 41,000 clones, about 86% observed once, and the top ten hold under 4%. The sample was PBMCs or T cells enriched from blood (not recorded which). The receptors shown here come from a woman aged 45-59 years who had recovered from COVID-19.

Here the CDR3 DNA reads TGTGCCTGGAGTTCTCTTTATAGCGGGGGGCCCCCCCCCTACAATGAGCAGTTCTTC. Its protein product is CAWSSLYSGGPPPYNEQFF. The V call is TRBV30, the J call TRBJ2-1; 10 positions agree with TRBD2. Looked up from germline, CDR1 is GTSNPN and CDR2 is SVGIG (reference sequence). Trimming took 2 bases from V and 2 from J; bases not matched to a gene: 15. The CDR3 totals 19 residues. Supplemented by reference TRBV30 and TRBJ2-1, the full variable domain reads SQTIHQWPATLVQPVGSPLSLECTVEGTSNPNLYWYRQAAGRGLQLLFYSVGIGQISSEVPQNLSASRPQDRQFILSSKKLLLSDSGFYLCAWSSLYSGGPPPYNEQFFGPGTRLTVL.

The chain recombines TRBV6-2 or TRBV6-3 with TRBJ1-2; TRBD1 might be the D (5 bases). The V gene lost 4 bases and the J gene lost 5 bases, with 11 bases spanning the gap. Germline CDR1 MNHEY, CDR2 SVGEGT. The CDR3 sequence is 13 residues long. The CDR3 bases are TGTGCCAGCAGTTCGGACACTCGGTATGGCTACACCTTC. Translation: CASSSDTRYGYTF.

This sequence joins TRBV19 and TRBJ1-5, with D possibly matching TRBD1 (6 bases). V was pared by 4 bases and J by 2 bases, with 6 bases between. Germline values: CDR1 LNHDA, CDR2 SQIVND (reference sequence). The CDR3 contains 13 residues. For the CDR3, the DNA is TGTGCCAGTAGTAGACAGGGCAATCAGCCCCAGCATTTT. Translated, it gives CASSRQGNQPQHF.

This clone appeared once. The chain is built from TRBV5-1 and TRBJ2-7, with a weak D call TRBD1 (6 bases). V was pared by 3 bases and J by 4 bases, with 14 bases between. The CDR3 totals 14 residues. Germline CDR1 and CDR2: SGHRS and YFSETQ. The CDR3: CASSSGQFSYEQYF. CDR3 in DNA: TGCGCCAGCAGCTCTGGACAGTTCTCTTACGAGCAGTACTTC. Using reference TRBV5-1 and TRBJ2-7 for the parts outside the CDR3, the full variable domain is KAGVTQTPRYLIKTRGQQVTLSCSPISGHRSVSWYQQTPGQGLQFLFEYFSETQRNKGNFPGRFSGRQFSNSRSEMNVSTLELGDSALYLCASSSGQFSYEQYFGPGTRLTVT.

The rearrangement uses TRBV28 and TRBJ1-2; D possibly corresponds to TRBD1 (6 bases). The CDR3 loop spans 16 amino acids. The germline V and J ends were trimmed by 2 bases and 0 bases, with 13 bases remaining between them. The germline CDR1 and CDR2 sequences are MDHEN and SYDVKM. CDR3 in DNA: TGTGCCAGCAGTTTACCGGGACATATGACTAACTATGGCTACACCTTC. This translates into CASSLPGHMTNYGYTF.

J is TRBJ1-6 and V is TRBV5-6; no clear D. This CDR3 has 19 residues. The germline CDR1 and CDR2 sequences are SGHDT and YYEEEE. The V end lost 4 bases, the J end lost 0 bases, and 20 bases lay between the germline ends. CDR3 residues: CASSLNLGLRSSYNSPLHF. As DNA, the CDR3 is TGTGCCAGCAGCCTGAACTTAGGCCTTAGGAGCTCCTATAATTCACCCCTCCACTTT.

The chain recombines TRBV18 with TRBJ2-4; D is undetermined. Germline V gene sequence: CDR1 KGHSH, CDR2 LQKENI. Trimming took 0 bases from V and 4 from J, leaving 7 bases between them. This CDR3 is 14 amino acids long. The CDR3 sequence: CASSPPSTKNIQYF. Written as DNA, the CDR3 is TGTGCCAGCTCACCACCGTCGACTAAAAACATTCAGTACTTC.

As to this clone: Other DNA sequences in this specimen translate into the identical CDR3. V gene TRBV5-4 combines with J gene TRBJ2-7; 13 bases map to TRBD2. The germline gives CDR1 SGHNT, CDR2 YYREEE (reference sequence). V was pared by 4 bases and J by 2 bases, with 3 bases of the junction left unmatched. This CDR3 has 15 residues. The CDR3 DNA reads TGTGCCAGCAGCCCCGGGACTAGCGGGACCTACGAGCAGTACTTC. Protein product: CASSPGTSGTYEQYF.

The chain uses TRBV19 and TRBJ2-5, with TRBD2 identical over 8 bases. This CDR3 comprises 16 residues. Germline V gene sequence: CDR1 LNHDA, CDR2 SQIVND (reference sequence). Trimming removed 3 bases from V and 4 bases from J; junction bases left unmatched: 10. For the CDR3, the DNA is TGTGCCAGTAGTATCTTCTCGGGAGGGCCAGGAGAGACCCAGTACTTC. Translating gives CASSIFSGGPGETQYF. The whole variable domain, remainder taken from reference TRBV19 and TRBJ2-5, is DGGITQSPKYLFRKEGQNVTLSCEQNLNHDAMYWYRQDPGQGLRLIYYSQIVNDFQKGDIAEGYSVSREKKESFPLTVTSAQKNPTAFYLCASSIFSGGPGETQYFGPGTRLLVL.

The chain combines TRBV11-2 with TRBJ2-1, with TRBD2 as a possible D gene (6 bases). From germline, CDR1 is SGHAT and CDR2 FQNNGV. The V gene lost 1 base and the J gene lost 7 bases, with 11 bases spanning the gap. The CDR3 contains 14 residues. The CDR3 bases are TGTGCCAGCAGCTTAGTCGGGAGTCGGAATGAGCAGTTCTTC. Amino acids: CASSLVGSRNEQFF.

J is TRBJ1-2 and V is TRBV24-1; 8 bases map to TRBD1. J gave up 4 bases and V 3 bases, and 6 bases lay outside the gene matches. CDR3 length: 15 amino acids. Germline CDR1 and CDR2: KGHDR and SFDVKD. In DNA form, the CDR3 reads TGTGCCACCAGTGATGACGACAGGGGTGGCTATGGCTACACCTTC. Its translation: CATSDDDRGGYGYTF.

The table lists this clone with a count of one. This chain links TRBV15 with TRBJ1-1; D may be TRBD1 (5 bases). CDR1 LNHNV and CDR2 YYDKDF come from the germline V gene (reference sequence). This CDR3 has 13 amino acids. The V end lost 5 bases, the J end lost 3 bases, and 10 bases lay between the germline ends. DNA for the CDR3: TGTGCCACCAGCTCTTGGGGCTACACTGAAGCTTTCTTT. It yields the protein CATSSWGYTEAFF.

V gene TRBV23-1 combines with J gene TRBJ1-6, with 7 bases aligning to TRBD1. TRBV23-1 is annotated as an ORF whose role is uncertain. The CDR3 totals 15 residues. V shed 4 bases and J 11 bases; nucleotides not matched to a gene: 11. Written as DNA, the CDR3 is TGCGCCAGCAGTCCATCGCGAGGGGGCCGGCCACCCCTCCACTTT. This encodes CASSPSRGGRPPLHF.

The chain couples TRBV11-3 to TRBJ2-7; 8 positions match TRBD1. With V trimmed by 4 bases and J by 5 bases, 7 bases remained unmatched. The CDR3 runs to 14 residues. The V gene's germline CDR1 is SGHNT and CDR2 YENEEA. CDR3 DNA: TGTGCCAGCAGCTCCGGACAGGGTCTTAACGAGCAGTACTTC. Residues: CASSSGQGLNEQYF. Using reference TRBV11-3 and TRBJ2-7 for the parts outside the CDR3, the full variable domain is EAGVVQSPRYKIIEKKQPVAFWCNPISGHNTLYWYLQNLGQGPELLIRYENEEAVDDSQLPKDRFSAERLKGVDSTLKIQPAELGDSAVYLCASSSGQGLNEQYFGPGTRLTVT.

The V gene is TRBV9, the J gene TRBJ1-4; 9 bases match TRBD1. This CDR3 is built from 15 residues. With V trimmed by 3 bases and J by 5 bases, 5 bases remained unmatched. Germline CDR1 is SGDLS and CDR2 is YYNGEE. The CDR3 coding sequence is TGTGCCAGCAGCGCCGCCGGGACAGGGAATGAAAAACTGTTTTTT. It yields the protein CASSAAGTGNEKLFF.